Listed below are T cell receptor beta chains from one sample, sequenced in a study of blood T cell repertoires in COVID-19. Measured with immunoSEQ multiplex PCR; TCRdb has only the in-frame clones, and not every one. The table shows roughly 400,000 clones, with 70% to 90% occurring only once. The sequencing input was PBMCs or T cells enriched from blood (not recorded which). These receptors all come from a woman in her late teens or twenties who had been exposed to COVID-19. The CDR3 runs from the conserved cysteine through the conserved F or W. A D gene is named only where the DNA matches it firmly. For some rows the clone size is stated as once, few or many, or as a class when expanded; others skip it.

-,TRBD1,TRBV7-9,TRBJ1-5,TGTGCCAGCAGCCACCCGGGACAGGGGGTTGATCAGCCCCAGCATTTT,CASSHPGQGVDQPQHF
once,-,TRBV27,TRBJ2-3,TGTGCCAGCAGTGACGCGGGAGATACGCAGTATTTT,CASSDAGDTQYF
-,TRBD1,TRBV4-1,TRBJ1-1,TGCGCCAGCAGCCCCGGGACAGGAGACATGAACACTGAAGCTTTCTTT,CASSPGTGDMNTEAFF
-,TRBD1,TRBV2,TRBJ2-7,TGTGCCAGCAGTGAGTACAGGGGGTACGAGCAGTACTTC,CASSEYRGYEQYF
-,-,TRBV24-1,TRBJ1-1,TGTGCCACCCAGGGGCAGCCGAACACTGAAGCTTTCTTT,CATQGQPNTEAFF
-,TRBD2,TRBV6-2/TRBV6-3,TRBJ2-7,TGTGCCAGCAGTCAACCTAGCGGGGGAGCCTACGAGCAGTACTTC,CASSQPSGGAYEQYF
-,-,TRBV14,TRBJ2-2,TGTGCCAGCAGCCCTTTGCGCACCGGGGAGCTGTTTTTT,CASSPLRTGELFF
-,-,TRBV5-4,TRBJ1-2,TGTGCCAGCAGCACTGACAGATTAACTAACTATGGCTACACCTTC,CASSTDRLTNYGYTF
once,-,TRBV18,TRBJ2-5,TGTGCCAGCTCACCGGTGTCTAGCCAGGAGACCCAGTACTTC,CASSPVSSQETQYF
-,-,TRBV28,TRBJ1-1,TGTGCCAGCAGCCCTCCCATCGCCTCGGCTGAAGCTTTCTTT,CASSPPIASAEAFF
-,TRBD1,TRBV24-1,TRBJ2-1,TGTGCCACCAGTGATCCCGGACAGGGATACAATGAGCAGTTCTTC,CATSDPGQGYNEQFF
-,-,TRBV2,TRBJ1-2,TGTGCCAGCAGGGTCTATCCGGGGGCTAACTATGGCTACACCTTC,CASRVYPGANYGYTF
-,-,TRBV2,TRBJ2-1,TGTGCCAGCAGTATACTACCGGGACAAAACAATGAGCAGTTCTTC,CASSILPGQNNEQFF
few,TRBD1,TRBV9,TRBJ1-2,TGTGCCAGCAGCGTCGGGACAGACTCTAACTATGGCTACACCTTC,CASSVGTDSNYGYTF
-,-,TRBV7-8,TRBJ2-3,TGTGCCAGCAGCTTATTCGCGGGGAGCACAGATACGCAGTATTTT,CASSLFAGSTDTQYF
-,-,TRBV6-6,TRBJ2-1,TGTGCCAGCAGTTATAGCGGCGCCATGAGTGAGCAGTTCTTC,CASSYSGAMSEQFF
-,-,TRBV7-9,TRBJ2-7,TGTGCCAGCAGCCTTAGACTAGACGAGCAGTACTTC,CASSLRLDEQYF
-,-,TRBV28,TRBJ2-7,TGTGCCAGCAGTTTGGGCACCCCCTACGAGCAGTACTTC,CASSLGTPYEQYF
-,TRBD1,TRBV6-5,TRBJ2-7,TGTGCCAGCAGTTCCACAGGGGCCATCCCTTGGGAGCAGTACTTC,CASSSTGAIPWEQYF
-,-,TRBV7-3,TRBJ2-3,TGTGCCAGCAGCTTGGTAGGGGCTAGCACAGATACGCAGTATTTT,CASSLVGASTDTQYF
-,TRBD1,TRBV6-5,TRBJ1-1,TGTGCCAGCAACTACAGGGGACCGAACACTGAAGCTTTCTTT,CASNYRGPNTEAFF
-,TRBD1,TRBV30,TRBJ2-1,TGTGCCTGGAGCGTACCCGGGACAGGGGGCTCTGAGCAGTTCTTC,CAWSVPGTGGSEQFF
-,-,TRBV11-3,TRBJ2-1,TGTGCCAGCAGCTTGTCAGAGACAGGCAATGAGCAGTTCTTC,CASSLSETGNEQFF
-,-,TRBV4-1,TRBJ2-4,TGCGCCAGCAGCCAAATCCAGGGTGCCAAAAACATTCAGTACTTC,CASSQIQGAKNIQYF
-,-,TRBV28,TRBJ2-5,TGTGCCAGCAGTTCCTTCGTTGGGGGGAAAGAGACCCAGTACTTC,CASSSFVGGKETQYF
-,-,TRBV4-1,TRBJ2-1,TGCGCCAGCAGCCAAGGTGTGAGCTACAATGAGCAGTTCTTC,CASSQGVSYNEQFF